This T cell receptor (beta chain) appears in the sequencing data of a study of cytomegalovirus exposure and HLA in healthy donors. Germline V gene lookup returns CDR1 SGHTA and CDR2 FQGTGA. The CDR3 has 13 amino acids. Losses at the gene ends were 8 bases for V and 3 bases for J; bases not matched to a gene: 3. The PCR employed 60 Vbeta primers together with 13 Jbeta primers. Some clones are missing from TCRdb's copy, which holds only in-frame ones; the method was immunoSEQ multiplex PCR. Of some 180,000 clones listed, roughly 77% are singletons. The sequence was collected from a woman aged 30 to 39 in good health and CMV-seronegative. V is TRBV7-3 and J is TRBJ2-5; 10 positions agree with TRBD2. Input material: PBMCs. This CDR3 is CASSTSGKETQYF. CDR3 sequence (DNA): TGTGCCAGCTCTACTAGCGGGAAAGAGACCCAGTACTTC.